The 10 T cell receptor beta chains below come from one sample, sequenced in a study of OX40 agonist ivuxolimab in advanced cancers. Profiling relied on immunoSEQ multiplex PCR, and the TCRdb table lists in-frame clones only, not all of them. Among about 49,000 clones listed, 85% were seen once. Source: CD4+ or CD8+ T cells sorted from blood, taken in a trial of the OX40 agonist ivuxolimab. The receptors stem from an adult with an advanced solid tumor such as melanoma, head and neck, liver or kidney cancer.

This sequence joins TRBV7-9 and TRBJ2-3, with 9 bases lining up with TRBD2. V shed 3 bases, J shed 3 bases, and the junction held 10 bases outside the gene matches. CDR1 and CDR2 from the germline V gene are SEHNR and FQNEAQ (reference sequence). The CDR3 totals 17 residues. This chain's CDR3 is CASSFLNGGGATDTQYF. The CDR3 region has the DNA TGTGCCAGCAGCTTCTTAAACGGCGGGGGGGCGACAGATACGCAGTATTTT.

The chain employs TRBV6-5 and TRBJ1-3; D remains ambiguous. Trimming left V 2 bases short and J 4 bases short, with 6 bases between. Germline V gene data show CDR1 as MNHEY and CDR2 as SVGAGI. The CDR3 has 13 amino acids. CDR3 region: CASSYGPGNTIYF. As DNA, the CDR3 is TGTGCCAGCAGTTACGGGCCGGGAAACACCATATATTTT.

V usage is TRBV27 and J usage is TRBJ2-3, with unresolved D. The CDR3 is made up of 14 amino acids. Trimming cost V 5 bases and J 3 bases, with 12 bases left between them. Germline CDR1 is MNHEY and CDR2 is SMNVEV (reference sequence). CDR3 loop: CASSPSGVTDTQYF. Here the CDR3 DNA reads TGTGCCAGCAGTCCTAGTGGCGTTACAGATACGCAGTATTTT.

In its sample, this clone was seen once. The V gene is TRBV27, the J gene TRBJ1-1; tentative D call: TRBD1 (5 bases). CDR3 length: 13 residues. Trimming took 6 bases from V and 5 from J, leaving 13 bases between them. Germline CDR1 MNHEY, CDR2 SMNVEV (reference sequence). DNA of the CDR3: TGTGCCAGCAGCGCAGACGGGGGGACTGAAGCTTTCTTT. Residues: CASSADGGTEAFF.

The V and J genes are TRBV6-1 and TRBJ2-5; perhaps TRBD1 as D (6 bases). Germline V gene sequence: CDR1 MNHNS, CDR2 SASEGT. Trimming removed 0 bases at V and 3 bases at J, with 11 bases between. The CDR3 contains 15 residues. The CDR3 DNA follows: TGTGCCAGCAGTGAAGCGCTGTACAGGGAAGAGACCCAGTACTTC. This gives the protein CASSEALYREETQYF.

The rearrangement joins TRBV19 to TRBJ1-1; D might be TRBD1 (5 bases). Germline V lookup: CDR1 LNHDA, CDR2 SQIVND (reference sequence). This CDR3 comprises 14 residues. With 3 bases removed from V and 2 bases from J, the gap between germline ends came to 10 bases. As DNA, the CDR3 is TGTGCCAGTAGTATTGGAGACAGTAACACTGAAGCTTTCTTT. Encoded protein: CASSIGDSNTEAFF.

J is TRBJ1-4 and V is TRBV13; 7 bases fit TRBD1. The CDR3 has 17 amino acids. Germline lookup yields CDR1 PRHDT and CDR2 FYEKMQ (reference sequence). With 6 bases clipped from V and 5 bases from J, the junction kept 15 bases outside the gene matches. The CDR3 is CASSQNLRGRVNEKLFF. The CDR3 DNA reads TGTGCCAGCAGTCAGAACTTAAGGGGGCGCGTAAATGAAAAACTGTTTTTT. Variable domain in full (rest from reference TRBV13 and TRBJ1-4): AAGVIQSPRHLIKEKRETATLKCYPIPRHDTVYWYQQGPGQDPQFLISFYEKMQSDKGSIPDRFSAQQFSDYHSELNMSSLELGDSALYFCASSQNLRGRVNEKLFFGSGTQLSVL.

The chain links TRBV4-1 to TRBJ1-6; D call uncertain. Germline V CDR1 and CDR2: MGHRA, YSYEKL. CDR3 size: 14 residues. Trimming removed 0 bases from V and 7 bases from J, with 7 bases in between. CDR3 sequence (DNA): TGCGCCAGCAGCCAAGATCCGGCCAATTCACCCCTCCACTTT. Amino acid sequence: CASSQDPANSPLHF.

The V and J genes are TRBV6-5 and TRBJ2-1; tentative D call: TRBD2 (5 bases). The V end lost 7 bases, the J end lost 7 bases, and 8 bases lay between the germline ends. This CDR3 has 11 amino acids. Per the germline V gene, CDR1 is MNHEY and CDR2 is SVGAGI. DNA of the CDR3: TGTGCCAGCATCCGGGGAAATGAGCAGTTCTTC. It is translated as CASIRGNEQFF.

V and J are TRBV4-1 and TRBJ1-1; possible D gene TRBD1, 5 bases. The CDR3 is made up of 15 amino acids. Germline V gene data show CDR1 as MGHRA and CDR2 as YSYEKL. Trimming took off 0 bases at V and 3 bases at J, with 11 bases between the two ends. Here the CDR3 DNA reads TGCGCCAGCAGCCAAGATTTCGGGGGGGACACTGAAGCTTTCTTT. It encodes CASSQDFGGDTEAFF.